This T cell receptor (beta chain) was identified during a study of blood T cell repertoires in COVID-19. The CDR3 sequence is 16 residues long. Trimming pared 1 base from V and 5 bases from J, leaving 18 bases between. The V gene's germline CDR1 is MGHRA and CDR2 YSYEKL. Ten or more counts support this clone. TCRdb keeps only in-frame clones here, not all; method: immunoSEQ multiplex PCR. In the table there are approximately 59,000 clones, roughly 81% of which are singletons. The TCR sequence derives from a man older than 75 with acute or convalescent COVID-19. Sequenced input: peripheral blood. The chain uses TRBV4-1 and TRBJ2-7; unclear D gene. The CDR3 loop reads CASSQANLGFSDEQYF. Here the CDR3 DNA reads TGCGCCAGCAGCCAAGCTAACCTCGGGTTTTCCGACGAGCAGTACTTC.